The 20 T cell receptor beta chains below all came from one sample that was sequenced in a study of T-cell memory formation after mild COVID-19. TCRdb reanalysed the 5' RACE reads using MiXCR and keeps one entry per CDR3 protein. The sample holds around 510,000 distinct CDR3 sequences, about 22% seen once. Sequenced: PBMCs or a T cell subset sorted from them (not recorded which). The origin of the receptors is an adult woman who had mild COVID-19 (a few samples of this study predate the infection). Cell type and time point are not known.

This chain uses TRBV29-1 with TRBJ2-3; 12 positions match TRBD2. Trimming took 7 bases from V and 5 from J; bases not matched to a gene: 7. Germline V CDR1 and CDR2: SQVTM, ANQGSEA. CDR3 length equals 14 residues. CDR3 amino acids: CSDRTSGEEDTQYF. DNA of the CDR3: TGCAGCGATCGGACTAGCGGGGAGGAAGATACGCAGTATTTT.

This clonotype is a singleton in its sample. A junction end diverges from the germline sequence, so it may reflect a read error. This rearrangement joins TRBV7-8 to TRBJ2-3; weak D call: TRBD2 (5 bases). CDR3 length: 17 amino acids. Looked up from germline, CDR1 is SGHVS and CDR2 is FQNEAQ. The CDR3 protein is CANSSTTGFRYTDTQYF. CDR3 in DNA: TGTGCCAACAGCTCCACCACGGGATTTCGGTACACAGATACGCAGTATTTT.

In its sample, this clonotype was seen a few times. The rearrangement uses TRBV7-9 and TRBJ1-1; D possibly corresponds to TRBD1 (5 bases). Trimming stripped 5 bases from V and 2 bases from J, with 15 bases between. CDR1 and CDR2 (germline): SEHNR, FQNEAQ (reference sequence). The CDR3 length is 15 residues. CDR3 nucleotides: TGTGCCAGCAGCGTTGCGGGGCCTCCAAACACTGAAGCTTTCTTT. It yields the protein CASSVAGPPNTEAFF.

The chain recombines TRBV5-5 with TRBJ2-5; D is undetermined. The CDR3 is 14 amino acids. The germline V and J ends were trimmed by 6 bases and 1 base, with 13 bases remaining between them. The germline V gene has CDR1 SGHKS and CDR2 YYEKEE (reference sequence). The CDR3, as DNA: TGTGCCAGCACCCAACGGGCAGGCCAAGAGACCCAGTACTTC. It encodes CASTQRAGQETQYF. The whole variable domain, remainder taken from reference TRBV5-5 and TRBJ2-5, is DAGVTQSPTHLIKTRGQQVTLRCSPISGHKSVSWYQQVLGQGPQFIFQYYEKEERGRGNFPDRFSARQFPNYSSELNVNALLLGDSALYLCASTQRAGQETQYFGPGTRLLVL.

This clonotype was detected only a few times. The chain is built from TRBV5-1 and TRBJ2-1; 7 nucleotides match TRBD1. Germline CDR1 is SGHRS and CDR2 is YFSETQ. The trim removed 5 bases at V and 4 bases at J, leaving 9 bases unmatched. The CDR3 has 15 residues. The CDR3 spells CASRPDRNGYNEQFF. The CDR3 bases are TGCGCCAGCAGACCGGACAGGAATGGGTACAATGAGCAGTTCTTC.

This clonotype came up a few times. In DNA form, the CDR3 reads TGTGCCACCCAACTAGCGGGGGGACCCTACGAGCAGTACTTC. Translation: CATQLAGGPYEQYF. The V and J genes are TRBV10-3 and TRBJ2-7; 12 positions match TRBD2. The ends lost 10 bases at V and 2 bases at J; junction bases unmatched: 6. This CDR3 region has 14 residues. Germline values: CDR1 ENHRY, CDR2 SYGVKD.

The V call is TRBV27, the J call TRBJ1-2; TRBD1 aligns across 8 bases. The CDR3 runs 20 residues. Germline CDR1 MNHEY, CDR2 SMNVEV (reference sequence). V gave up 4 bases and J gave up 0 bases; unmatched junction bases: 19. The CDR3 sequence is CASSSPSGTGPYPANYGYTF. The CDR3 DNA is TGTGCCAGCAGTTCACCTTCCGGGACAGGCCCTTACCCAGCTAACTATGGCTACACCTTC.

This chain joins TRBV5-4 and TRBJ2-1; TRBD2 aligns across 7 bases. In germline, CDR1 is SGHNT, CDR2 YYREEE (reference sequence). J was trimmed by 8 bases and V by 2 bases; bases with no gene match: 4. This CDR3 is built from 13 residues. The CDR3 is CASSLGGSDEQFF. The DNA for the CDR3 is TGTGCCAGCAGCTTAGGCGGGAGCGATGAGCAGTTCTTC.

The V and J genes are TRBV18 and TRBJ2-7; 7 bases are a match to TRBD1. Germline trimming cut 6 bases from V and 2 bases from J; bases unmatched to any gene: 10. The CDR3 sequence is 15 residues long. Germline V gene lookup returns CDR1 KGHSH and CDR2 LQKENI. The CDR3 spells CASSARGQATYEQYF. Written as DNA, the CDR3 is TGTGCCAGCTCGGCCCGCGGACAGGCCACCTACGAGCAGTACTTC.

The genes are TRBV11-2 and TRBJ2-1, with 12 bases fitting TRBD2. This CDR3 has 22 residues. CDR1 and CDR2 from the germline V gene are SGHAT and FQNNGV. With 0 bases clipped from V and 4 bases from J, the junction kept 19 bases outside the gene matches. CDR3 in amino acids: CASSLDMLAGGPGGPRYNEQFF. CDR3 coding DNA: TGTGCCAGCAGCTTAGATATGCTAGCGGGAGGGCCTGGGGGACCGCGATACAATGAGCAGTTCTTC. Filled out from reference TRBV11-2 and TRBJ2-1, the complete variable domain reads EAGVAQSPRYKIIEKRQSVAFWCNPISGHATLYWYQQILGQGPKLLIQFQNNGVVDDSQLPKDRFSAERLKGVDSTLKIQPAKLEDSAVYLCASSLDMLAGGPGGPRYNEQFFGPGTRLTVL.

This clonotype was observed a handful of times. The rearrangement uses TRBV11-2 and TRBJ2-7, with 10 bases identical to TRBD2. In germline, CDR1 is SGHAT, CDR2 FQNNGV. This CDR3 has 18 amino acids. After removal of 1 base from V and 4 bases from J, the junction contained 13 bases not matched to a gene. The CDR3 sequence is CASSLVASGRGGLYEQYF. The CDR3 DNA follows: TGTGCCAGCAGCTTAGTGGCTAGCGGGAGAGGGGGTTTATACGAGCAGTACTTC.

This clonotype was counted only a few times. The chain couples TRBV6-2 or TRBV6-3 to TRBJ2-7; TRBD1 matches at 10 bases. CDR1 and CDR2 (germline): MNHEY, SVGEGT. V lost 6 bases, J lost 7 bases, and 9 bases stayed unmatched. This CDR3 contains 14 residues. CDR3 sequence (DNA): TGTGCCAGCAGCCCACGTGACAGGGGGCAGGAGCAGTACTTC. Its protein is CASSPRDRGQEQYF.

The chain couples TRBV3-1 to TRBJ1-6; TRBD1 might be the D (6 bases). This CDR3 has 14 amino acids. Germline CDR1 is LGHDT and CDR2 is YNNKEL (reference sequence). V was pared by 4 bases and J by 5 bases, with 9 bases between. The CDR3 DNA reads as TGTGCCAGCAGCCGGGACATCCATAATTCACCCCTCCACTTT. Translated, it gives CASSRDIHNSPLHF.

The V gene is TRBV29-1, the J gene TRBJ1-1, with D unresolved. The CDR3 runs 15 residues. Germline V CDR1 and CDR2: SQVTM, ANQGSEA. Trimming cost V 0 bases and J 1 base, with 12 bases left between them. The CDR3 nucleotides are TGCAGCGTTGAAGAAAGGCGGCAGCCGAACACTGAAGCTTTCTTT. Translation: CSVEERRQPNTEAFF.

The chain has TRBV6-2 or TRBV6-3 and TRBJ2-7; D is perhaps TRBD1 (5 bases). The CDR3 spans 13 residues. The germline gives CDR1 MNHEY, CDR2 SVGEGT. V was shortened by 7 bases and J by 1 base, with 11 bases between the two germline ends. The CDR3 reads CASIRQGSYEQYF. The CDR3 region has the DNA TGTGCCAGCATACGGCAGGGTTCCTACGAGCAGTACTTC.

The chain has TRBV2 and TRBJ2-5; D might be TRBD1 or TRBD2, each matching 5 bases. V shed 3 bases and J shed 4 bases, with 9 bases lying between them. Germline assignment: CDR1 SNHLY and CDR2 FYNNEI. The CDR3 length is 13 residues. The CDR3 reads CASSDREPETQYF. The DNA of the CDR3 is TGTGCCAGCAGTGACAGGGAGCCAGAGACCCAGTACTTC.

The rearrangement links TRBV2 to TRBJ1-1; no definite D call. CDR3 length: 12 residues. V was pared by 3 bases and J by 8 bases, with 10 bases between. Germline CDR1 is SNHLY and CDR2 is FYNNEI. The CDR3 sequence is CASSEFGMEAFF. In DNA, the CDR3 is TGTGCCAGCAGTGAGTTCGGAATGGAAGCTTTCTTT.

The chain employs TRBV7-2 and TRBJ2-2, with TRBD2 matching 7 bases. CDR1 is SGHTA, CDR2 FQGNSA, per germline. CDR3 length: 16 residues. The trim removed 1 base at V and 4 bases at J, leaving 6 bases unmatched. CDR3 amino acids: CASSLVAGVGTGELFF. Written as DNA, the CDR3 is TGTGCCAGCAGCTTAGTGGCGGGAGTGGGCACCGGGGAGCTGTTTTTT.

V usage is TRBV25-1 and J usage is TRBJ1-5; D remains ambiguous. Germline V CDR1 and CDR2: MGHDK, SYGVNS. V was trimmed by 2 bases and J by 4 bases, leaving 9 bases between them. The CDR3 runs 14 residues. The CDR3 coding sequence is TGTGCCAGCAGTGAACAGGACCTGAATCAGCCCCAGCATTTT. Translated, it gives CASSEQDLNQPQHF.

This clonotype occurred many times. The rearrangement links TRBV10-3 to TRBJ2-1; D gene ambiguous. The CDR3 contains 12 residues. The germline gives CDR1 ENHRY, CDR2 SYGVKD. Trimming took 5 bases from V and 2 from J, leaving 4 bases between them. The CDR3 is CAISSTYNEQFF. Here the CDR3 DNA reads TGTGCCATCAGTTCGACCTACAATGAGCAGTTCTTC.